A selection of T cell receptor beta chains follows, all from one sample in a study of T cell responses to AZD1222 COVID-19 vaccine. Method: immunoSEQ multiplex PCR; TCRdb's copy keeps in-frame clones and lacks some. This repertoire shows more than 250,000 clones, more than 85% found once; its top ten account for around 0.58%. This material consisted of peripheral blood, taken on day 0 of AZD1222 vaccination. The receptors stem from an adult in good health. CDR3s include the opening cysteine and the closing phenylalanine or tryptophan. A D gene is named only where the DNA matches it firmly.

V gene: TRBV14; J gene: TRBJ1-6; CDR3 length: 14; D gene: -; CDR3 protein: CASSQQPQAAGLHF
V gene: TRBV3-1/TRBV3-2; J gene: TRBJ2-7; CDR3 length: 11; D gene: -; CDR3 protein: CASMGGREQYF
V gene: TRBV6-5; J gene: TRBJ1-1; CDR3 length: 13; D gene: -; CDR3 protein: CASSPPGGTEAFF
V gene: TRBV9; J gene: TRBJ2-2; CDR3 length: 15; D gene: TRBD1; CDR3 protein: CASSATGVDTGELFF
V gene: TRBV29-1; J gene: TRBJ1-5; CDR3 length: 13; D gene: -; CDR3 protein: CSVWGYSNQPQHF
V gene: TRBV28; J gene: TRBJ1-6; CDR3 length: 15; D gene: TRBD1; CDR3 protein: CASSSPGGRNSPLHF
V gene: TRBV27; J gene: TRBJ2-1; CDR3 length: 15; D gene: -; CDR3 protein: CASSLARESANEQFF
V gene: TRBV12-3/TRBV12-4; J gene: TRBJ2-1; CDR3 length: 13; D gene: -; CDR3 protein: CASSFYRDNEQFF
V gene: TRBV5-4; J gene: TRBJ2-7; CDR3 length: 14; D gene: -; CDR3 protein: CASSRGLEGNEQYF
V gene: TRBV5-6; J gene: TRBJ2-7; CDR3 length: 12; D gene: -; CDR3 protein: CASSPGDYEQYF
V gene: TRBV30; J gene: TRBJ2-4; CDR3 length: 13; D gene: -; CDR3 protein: CAWSVGTKNIQYF
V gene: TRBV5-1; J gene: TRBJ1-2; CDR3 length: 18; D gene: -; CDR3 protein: CASSFDPSGRATNYGYTF
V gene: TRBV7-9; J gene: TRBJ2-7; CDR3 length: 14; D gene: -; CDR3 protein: CASSLTGPSYEQYF
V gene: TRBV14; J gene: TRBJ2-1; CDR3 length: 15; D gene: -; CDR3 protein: CASSLQDPSYNEQFF
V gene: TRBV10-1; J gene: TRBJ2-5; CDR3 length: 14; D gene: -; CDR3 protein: CASSVTGAQETQYF
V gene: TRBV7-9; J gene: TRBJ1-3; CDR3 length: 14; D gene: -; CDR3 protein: CASSLAGTGNTIYF
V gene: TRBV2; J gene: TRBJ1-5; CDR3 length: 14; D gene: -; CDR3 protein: CASSLGGLNQPQHF
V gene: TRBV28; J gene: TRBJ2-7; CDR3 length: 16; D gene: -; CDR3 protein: CASRSPQRALSYEQYF
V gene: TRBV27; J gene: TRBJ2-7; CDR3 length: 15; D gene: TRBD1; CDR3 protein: CASSFGTGGTYEQYF
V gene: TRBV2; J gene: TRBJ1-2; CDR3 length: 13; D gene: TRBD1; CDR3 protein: CASARDREDGYTF
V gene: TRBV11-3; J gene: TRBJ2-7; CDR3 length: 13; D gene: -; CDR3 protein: CASSPGPDYEQYF
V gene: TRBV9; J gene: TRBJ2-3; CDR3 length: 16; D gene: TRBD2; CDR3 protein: CASSASGGHRTDTQYF
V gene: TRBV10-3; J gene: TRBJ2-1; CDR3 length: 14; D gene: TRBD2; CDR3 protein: CAITGTTQAHEQFF
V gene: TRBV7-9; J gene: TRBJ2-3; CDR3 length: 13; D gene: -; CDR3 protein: CASSLLAPDTQYF
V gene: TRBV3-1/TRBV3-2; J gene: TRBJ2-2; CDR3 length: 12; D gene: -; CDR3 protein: CASSSRTGELFF
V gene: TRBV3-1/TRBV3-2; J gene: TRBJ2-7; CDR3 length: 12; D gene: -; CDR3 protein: CASSQLADEQYF
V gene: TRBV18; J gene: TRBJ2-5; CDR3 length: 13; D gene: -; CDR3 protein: CASSSGIQETQYF
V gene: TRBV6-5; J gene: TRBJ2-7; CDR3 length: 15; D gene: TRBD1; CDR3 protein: CASSSLRDRAHEQYF
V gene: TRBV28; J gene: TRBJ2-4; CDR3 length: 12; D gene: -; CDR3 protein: CASGTLKNIQYF
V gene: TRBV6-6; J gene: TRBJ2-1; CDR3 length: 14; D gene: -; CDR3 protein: CASSYSIGENEQFF
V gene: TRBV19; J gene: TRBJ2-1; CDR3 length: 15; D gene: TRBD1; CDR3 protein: CASSMGQGGYNEQFF
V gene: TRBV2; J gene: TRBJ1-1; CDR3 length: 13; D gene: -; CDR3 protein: CASSGGPRAEAFF
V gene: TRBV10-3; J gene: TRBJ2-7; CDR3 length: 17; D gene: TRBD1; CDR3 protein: CAIANRGSNSYSYEQYF
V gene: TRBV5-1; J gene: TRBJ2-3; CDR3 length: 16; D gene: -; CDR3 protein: CASSLEPAQTTDTQYF
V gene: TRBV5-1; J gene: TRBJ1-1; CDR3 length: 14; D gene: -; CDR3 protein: CASSLERPNTEAFF
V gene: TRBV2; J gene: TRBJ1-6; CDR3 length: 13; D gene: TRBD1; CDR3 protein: CASMDRGNSPLHF
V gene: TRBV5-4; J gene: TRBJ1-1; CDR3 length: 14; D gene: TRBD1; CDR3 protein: CASSLDRPSGEAFF
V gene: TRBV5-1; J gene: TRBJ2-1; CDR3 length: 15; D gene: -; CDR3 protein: CASSSPIRGPGEQFF
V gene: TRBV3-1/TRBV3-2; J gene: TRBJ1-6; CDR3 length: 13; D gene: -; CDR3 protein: CASSPIENSPLHF
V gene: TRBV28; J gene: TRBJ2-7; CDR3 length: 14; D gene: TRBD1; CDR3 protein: CASSFAGGSYEQYF
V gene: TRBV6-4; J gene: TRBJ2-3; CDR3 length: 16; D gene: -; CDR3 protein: CASSDGERDNTDTQYF